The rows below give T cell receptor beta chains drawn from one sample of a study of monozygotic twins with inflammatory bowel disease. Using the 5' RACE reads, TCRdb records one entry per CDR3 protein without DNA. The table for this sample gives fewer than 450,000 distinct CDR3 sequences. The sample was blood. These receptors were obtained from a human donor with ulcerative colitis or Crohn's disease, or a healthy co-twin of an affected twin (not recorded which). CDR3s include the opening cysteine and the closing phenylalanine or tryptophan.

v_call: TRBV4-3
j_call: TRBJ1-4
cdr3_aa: CASSRQVSSNEKLFF

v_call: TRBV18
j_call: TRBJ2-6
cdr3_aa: CASSSLDASSGANVLTF

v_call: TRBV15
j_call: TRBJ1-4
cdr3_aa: CATSRAPAIGEKLFF

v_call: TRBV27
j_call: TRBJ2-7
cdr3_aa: CASSRRGAYEQYF

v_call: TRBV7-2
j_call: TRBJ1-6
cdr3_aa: CASSLALNSPLHF

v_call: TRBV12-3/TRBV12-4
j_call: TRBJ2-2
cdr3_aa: CASRDTGTGRTGELFF

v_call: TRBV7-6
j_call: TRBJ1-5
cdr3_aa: CASSLVPPQGRGQPQHF

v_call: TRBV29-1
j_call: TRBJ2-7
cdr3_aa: CSVEEPGHLYEQYF

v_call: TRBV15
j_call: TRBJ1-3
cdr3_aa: CATSRERTDSGNTIYF

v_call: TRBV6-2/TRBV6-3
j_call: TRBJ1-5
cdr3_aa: CASSYSAVPQHF

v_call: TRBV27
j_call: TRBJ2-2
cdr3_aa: CASTSRWGNSRTGELFF

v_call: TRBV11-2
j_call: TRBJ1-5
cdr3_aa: CASSNGQISNQPQHF

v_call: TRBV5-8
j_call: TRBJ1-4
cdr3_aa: CASVDNYNEKLFF

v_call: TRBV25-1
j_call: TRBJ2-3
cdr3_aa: CASSDRYGGQDTQYF

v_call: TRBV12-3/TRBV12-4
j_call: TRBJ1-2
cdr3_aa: CASRQTGVANYGYTF

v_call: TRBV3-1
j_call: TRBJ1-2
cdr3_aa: CASSQDQQGYYGYTF

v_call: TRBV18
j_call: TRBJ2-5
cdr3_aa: CASSQSGTEQETQYF

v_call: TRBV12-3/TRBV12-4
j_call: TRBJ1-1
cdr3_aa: CASSFGLNTEAFF

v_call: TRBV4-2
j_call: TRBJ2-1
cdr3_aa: CASSPGGGRSSYNEQFF

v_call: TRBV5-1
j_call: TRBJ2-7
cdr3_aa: CASSFADRMEQYF

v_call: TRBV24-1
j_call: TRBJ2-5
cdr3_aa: CATSGIRDRETQYF

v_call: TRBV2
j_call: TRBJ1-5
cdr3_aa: CASSELANSNQPQHF

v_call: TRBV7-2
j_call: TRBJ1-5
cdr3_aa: CASSTSDGWEPQHF

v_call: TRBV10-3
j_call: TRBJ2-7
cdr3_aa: CAISDGGTSSYEQYF

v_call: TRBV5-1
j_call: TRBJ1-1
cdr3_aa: CASSLLPGSGDTEAFF

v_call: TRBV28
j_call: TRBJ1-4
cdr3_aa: CATSIRTGTGDNEKLFF

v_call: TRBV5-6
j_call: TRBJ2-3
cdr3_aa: CASSGGLADPRGTQYF

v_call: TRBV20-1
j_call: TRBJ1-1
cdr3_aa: CSARVIHPEAFF

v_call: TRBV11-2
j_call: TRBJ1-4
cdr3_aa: CASSLSGTGGGKLFF

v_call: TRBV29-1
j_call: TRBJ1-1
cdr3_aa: CSASRDPNTEAFF

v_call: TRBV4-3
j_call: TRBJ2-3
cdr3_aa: CASSPLGRGTQYF

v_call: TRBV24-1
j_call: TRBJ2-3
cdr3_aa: CATSDPTHREGDTQYF

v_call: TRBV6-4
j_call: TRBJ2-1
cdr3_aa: CASSDTGGNHEQFF

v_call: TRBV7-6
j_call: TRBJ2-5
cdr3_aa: CASSSLRGPQYF

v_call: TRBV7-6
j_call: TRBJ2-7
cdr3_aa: CASSSSLSYEQYF

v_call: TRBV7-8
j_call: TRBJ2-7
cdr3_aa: CASSIGQPYEQYF

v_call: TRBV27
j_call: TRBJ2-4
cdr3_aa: CASSPGGEGRAKNIQYF

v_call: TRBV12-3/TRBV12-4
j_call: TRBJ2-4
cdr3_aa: CASSFYSGTAANIQYF

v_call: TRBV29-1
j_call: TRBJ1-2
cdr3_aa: CSVDRGDNHGYTF

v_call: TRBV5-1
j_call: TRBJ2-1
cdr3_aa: CASSLELAGGGEQFF

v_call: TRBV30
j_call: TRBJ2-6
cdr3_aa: CAWSVTRGQGSSGANVLTF

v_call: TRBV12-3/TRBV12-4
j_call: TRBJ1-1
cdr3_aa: CASSLRFYMNTEAFF

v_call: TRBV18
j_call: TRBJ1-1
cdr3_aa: CASSPPVTGTTEAFF

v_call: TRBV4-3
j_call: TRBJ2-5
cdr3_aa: CASSQDPLAGGRETQYF

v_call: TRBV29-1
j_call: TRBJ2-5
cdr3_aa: CSAQAPGPIWETQYF

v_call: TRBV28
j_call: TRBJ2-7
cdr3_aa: CASLPGQGSHEQYF